This passage covers 29 T cell receptor beta chains from one sample sequenced in a study of T cell responses to AZD1222 COVID-19 vaccine. The table came from immunoSEQ multiplex PCR; TCRdb's copy has only in-frame clones and leaves some out. The sample lists over 65,000 clones; over 85% were seen once. Source: peripheral blood, taken 28 days after the second AZD1222 dose. The receptors come from an adult who received the AZD1222 COVID-19 vaccine.

This clone was observed once. The sample carries other DNA sequences with the same CDR3. The genes are TRBV5-1 and TRBJ2-1; D possibly matches TRBD1 or TRBD2 (7 bases each). CDR1 and CDR2 from the germline V gene are SGHRS and YFSETQ. The length of the CDR3 is 20 residues. The germline V and J ends were trimmed by 0 bases and 0 bases, with 22 bases remaining between them. The CDR3, as DNA: TGCGCCAGCAGCTTGGAGGGCAGGGGGGGCGGGGGAAGCTCCTACAATGAGCAGTTCTTC. Amino acids: CASSLEGRGGGGSSYNEQFF. Full variable domain (outside the CDR3, taken from reference TRBV5-1 and TRBJ2-1): KAGVTQTPRYLIKTRGQQVTLSCSPISGHRSVSWYQQTPGQGLQFLFEYFSETQRNKGNFPGRFSGRQFSNSRSEMNVSTLELGDSALYLCASSLEGRGGGGSSYNEQFFGPGTRLTVL.

The rearrangement uses TRBV27 and TRBJ1-1; D unclear. V lost 4 bases and J lost 1, with 10 bases in between. CDR1 MNHEY and CDR2 SMNVEV come from the germline V gene (reference sequence). The CDR3 consists of 14 residues. The CDR3 DNA reads as TGTGCCAGCAGTTATGTGGCAGGGAACACTGAAGCTTTCTTT. This encodes CASSYVAGNTEAFF.

The genes are TRBV7-9 and TRBJ2-7, with no clear D. V was shortened by 2 bases and J by 3 bases, with 5 bases between the two germline ends. CDR1 is SEHNR, CDR2 FQNEAQ, per germline (reference sequence). This CDR3 is 12 amino acids long. The CDR3 nucleotides read TGTGCCAGCAGCTTAAATAACTACGAGCAGTACTTC. Its protein is CASSLNNYEQYF.

This chain joins TRBV4-3 and TRBJ1-4; D may be TRBD1 (6 bases). The germline gives CDR1 LGHNA, CDR2 YSLEER. This CDR3 region has 16 residues. Trimming removed 0 bases from V and 7 bases from J, with 15 bases in between. CDR3 in DNA: TGCGCCAGCAGCCAAGATGGAGGGGGGCGGAGTGAAAAACTGTTTTTT. Translation: CASSQDGGGRSEKLFF.

The chain joins TRBV2 to TRBJ1-2; D ambiguous. Deletions cut 7 bases from V and 3 bases from J, with 18 bases between. The CDR3 spans 15 residues. The V gene's germline CDR1 is SNHLY and CDR2 FYNNEI. Here the CDR3 reads CASKQRQPDYYGYTF. The CDR3, as DNA: TGTGCCAGCAAACAAAGACAACCCGATTACTATGGCTACACCTTC.

V is TRBV27 and J is TRBJ1-1, with 7 bases identical to TRBD1. Germline values: CDR1 MNHEY, CDR2 SMNVEV (reference sequence). V lost 6 bases and J lost 1; bases outside the gene matches: 11. The CDR3 runs 16 residues. Here the CDR3 DNA reads TGTGCCAGCAGCCGGGGGGCCGGGACAGCGAACACTGAAGCTTTCTTT. Amino acids: CASSRGAGTANTEAFF.

The chain has TRBV30 and TRBJ2-7; D unresolved. Per germline, CDR1 GTSNPN and CDR2 SVGIG (reference sequence). CDR3 size: 12 residues. Trimming removed 1 base from V and 4 bases from J, with 8 bases in between. For the CDR3, the DNA is TGTGCCTGGAGTGGGGAAGGGTACGAGCAGTACTTC. It yields the protein CAWSGEGYEQYF.

This chain links TRBV18 with TRBJ1-2, with 10 bases lining up with TRBD1. The CDR3 runs 18 residues. Germline V gives CDR1 KGHSH, CDR2 LQKENI. The J segment lost 6 bases and the V segment lost 6 bases, leaving 19 bases of the junction unmatched. In nucleotides, the CDR3 is TGTGCCAGCTCCCTCACTACCGGGACAGGGGAACTTCGAGATGGCTACACCTTC. This sequence encodes CASSLTTGTGELRDGYTF.

The rearrangement uses TRBV10-2 and TRBJ2-1; TRBD2 aligns across 13 bases. The CDR3 loop spans 16 amino acids. Germline-derived CDR1 and CDR2 are WSHSY and SAAADI. V was pared by 2 bases and J by 7 bases, with 5 bases of the junction left unmatched. The CDR3 reads CASSEAGTSGVNEQFF. The CDR3 DNA sequence: TGCGCCAGCAGTGAGGCCGGGACTAGCGGGGTGAATGAGCAGTTCTTC.

This sequence joins TRBV10-3 and TRBJ2-1; 9 bases align to TRBD1. Trimming cost V 2 bases and J 3 bases; bases outside gene matches: 2. Per the germline V gene, CDR1 is ENHRY and CDR2 is SYGVKD. This CDR3 contains 15 residues. CDR3 sequence: CAISEPGQGYNEQFF. The CDR3 region has the DNA TGTGCCATCAGTGAGCCGGGACAGGGCTACAATGAGCAGTTCTTC.

V is TRBV7-9 and J is TRBJ1-6; D is perhaps TRBD1 (6 bases). Trimming removed 5 bases from V and 7 bases from J, with 18 bases in between. Per the germline V gene, CDR1 is SEHNR and CDR2 is FQNEAQ (reference sequence). This CDR3 comprises 16 residues. Written as DNA, the CDR3 is TGTGCCAGCAGCAACTTACGGGGGGGCGGGAATTCACCCCTCCACTTT. As protein: CASSNLRGGGNSPLHF. The whole variable domain, remainder taken from reference TRBV7-9 and TRBJ1-6, is DTGVSQNPRHKITKRGQNVTFRCDPISEHNRLYWYRQTLGQGPEFLTYFQNEAQLEKSRLLSDRFSAERPKGSFSTLEIQRTEQGDSAMYLCASSNLRGGGNSPLHFGNGTRLTVT.

This chain joins TRBV5-4 and TRBJ1-2; 9 nucleotides line up with TRBD1. After removal of 4 bases from V and 5 bases from J, the junction contained 15 bases not matched to a gene. The CDR3 contains 17 residues. CDR1 is SGHNT and CDR2 is YYREEE in the germline V gene (reference sequence). CDR3 sequence: CASSAGQGLLFSYGYTF. DNA of the CDR3: TGTGCCAGCAGCGCGGGACAGGGACTCTTATTTAGTTATGGCTACACCTTC.

The chain couples TRBV27 to TRBJ2-2, with D hard to call. Trimming pared 3 bases from V and 3 bases from J, leaving 8 bases between. Germline V gene lookup returns CDR1 MNHEY and CDR2 SMNVEV (reference sequence). CDR3 length equals 14 residues. The DNA of the CDR3 is TGTGCCAGCAGTTTCGGCACTCACACCGGGGAGCTGTTTTTT. It codes for CASSFGTHTGELFF.

This clone has a handful of counts. The J gene is TRBJ2-3, the V gene TRBV6-4; TRBD2 matches 9 bases. The germline CDR1 and CDR2 sequences are MRHNA and SNTAGT. The CDR3 has 16 residues. V was pared by 0 bases and J by 2 bases, with 3 bases of the junction left unmatched. The CDR3 DNA sequence: TGTGCCAGCAGTGACTCGGCGGGGGGGAACACAGATACGCAGTATTTT. Translation: CASSDSAGGNTDTQYF.

The gene calls are TRBV5-1 and TRBJ2-5; D unclear. This CDR3 region has 13 residues. CDR1 and CDR2 from the germline V gene are SGHRS and YFSETQ. Trimming stripped 4 bases from V and 5 bases from J, with 12 bases between. For the CDR3, the DNA is TGCGCCAGCAGCCCCTCAAGTCAGGAGACCCAGTACTTC. Translation gives CASSPSSQETQYF.

The chain couples TRBV4-3 to TRBJ2-7; 11 positions match TRBD2. J lost 2 bases, V lost 4 bases, and 16 bases had no gene match. Germline CDR1 is LGHNA and CDR2 is YSLEER. CDR3 size: 19 residues. The CDR3 loop reads CASSRRTGELAGGTYEQYF. In nucleotides, the CDR3 is TGCGCCAGCAGCCGAAGGACAGGGGAGCTAGCGGGGGGAACCTACGAGCAGTACTTC.

The V and J genes are TRBV30 and TRBJ2-1, with 7 bases matching TRBD2. The V gene end was trimmed by 2 bases and the J gene end by 8 bases; junction bases not matched to a gene: 6. The V gene's germline CDR1 is GTSNPN and CDR2 SVGIG (reference sequence). CDR3 size: 13 residues. In nucleotides, the CDR3 is TGTGCCTGGAGTATAAGACTAGCCGATGAGCAGTTCTTC. Translation: CAWSIRLADEQFF.

The gene calls are TRBV11-2 and TRBJ2-3; no clear D gene. This CDR3 region has 16 residues. The germline V and J ends were trimmed by 4 bases and 3 bases, with 17 bases remaining between them. Germline lookup yields CDR1 SGHAT and CDR2 FQNNGV. CDR3 sequence reads: CASSYAVVRLTDTQYF. The CDR3 DNA reads as TGTGCCAGCAGCTACGCTGTGGTCAGGTTAACAGATACGCAGTATTTT.

The chain couples TRBV9 to TRBJ2-6, with 7 bases matching TRBD1. V lost 0 bases and J lost 0; bases outside the gene matches: 9. Germline V lookup: CDR1 SGDLS, CDR2 YYNGEE. CDR3 size: 19 residues. CDR3 sequence: CASSVATGALSSGANVLTF. The CDR3 nucleotides are TGTGCCAGCAGCGTAGCTACAGGGGCCCTGAGCTCTGGGGCCAACGTCCTGACTTTC. Full variable domain (remainder filled in from reference TRBV9 and TRBJ2-6): DSGVTQTPKHLITATGQRVTLRCSPRSGDLSVYWYQQSLDQGLQFLIQYYNGEERAKGNILERFSAQQFPDLHSELNLSSLELGDSALYFCASSVATGALSSGANVLTFGAGSRLTVL.

The V and J genes are TRBV15 and TRBJ2-5, with D perhaps matching TRBD1 (5 bases). This CDR3 is built from 12 residues. With 4 bases removed from V and 2 bases from J, the gap between germline ends came to 5 bases. From germline, CDR1 is LNHNV and CDR2 YYDKDF (reference sequence). Here the CDR3 reads CATSKGQETQYF. The CDR3, as DNA: TGTGCCACCAGCAAGGGGCAAGAGACCCAGTACTTC.

The gene calls are TRBV29-1 and TRBJ1-1; 9 bases are shared with TRBD1. J was trimmed by 5 bases and V by 1 base; bases with no gene match: 8. Looked up from germline, CDR1 is SQVTM and CDR2 is ANQGSEA. There are 15 residues in the CDR3. CDR3 coding DNA: TGCAGCGTTGAAGGGATTGACAGGGGGTTGACTGAAGCTTTCTTT. Translated: CSVEGIDRGLTEAFF.

V usage is TRBV4-3 and J usage is TRBJ2-3; 8 bases line up with TRBD2. Germline V gene lookup returns CDR1 LGHNA and CDR2 YSLEER. CDR3 length equals 14 residues. Trimming cost V 5 bases and J 5 bases; bases outside gene matches: 6. CDR3 sequence (DNA): TGCGCCAGCAGCTCCCCGGGAGGGCTAGATACGCAGTATTTT. Translating it yields CASSSPGGLDTQYF.

This chain connects TRBV5-1 to TRBJ2-7; 7 nucleotides match TRBD1. V dropped 0 bases and J dropped 4; count of bases not matched to a gene: 4. This CDR3 has 14 amino acids. Germline V gene lookup returns CDR1 SGHRS and CDR2 YFSETQ. As DNA, the CDR3 is TGCGCCAGCAGCTTGGCGGGCAGGGGGTACGAGCAGTACGTC. As protein: CASSLAGRGYEQYV.

The rearrangement uses TRBV5-1 and TRBJ2-5; TRBD1 matches at 7 bases. Germline CDR1 reads SGHRS; CDR2 reads YFSETQ. The V and J ends lost 4 bases and 1 base, in that order; junction bases with no gene match: 10. This CDR3 has 16 amino acids. CDR3 sequence (DNA): TGCGCCAGCAGCCATGACAGGGCTTTTGTCCAAGAGACCCAGTACTTC. This translates into CASSHDRAFVQETQYF.

The V and J genes are TRBV18 and TRBJ2-1, with 8 bases aligning to TRBD2. Germline assignment: CDR1 KGHSH and CDR2 LQKENI. J lost 4 bases, V lost 3 bases, and 5 bases had no gene match. The CDR3 is 15 residues long. This CDR3 reads CASSPTGGGYNEQFF. The CDR3 DNA reads as TGTGCCAGCTCACCCACTGGCGGGGGGTACAATGAGCAGTTCTTC.

The chain employs TRBV6-5 and TRBJ2-7; D is undetermined. Germline V lookup: CDR1 MNHEY, CDR2 SVGAGI. Deletions cut 4 bases from V and 2 bases from J, with 9 bases between. This CDR3 spans 13 amino acids. As DNA, the CDR3 is TGTGCCAGCAGTTTGGCCCTCCCCTACGAGCAGTACTTC. This codes for CASSLALPYEQYF.

The genes are TRBV6-5 and TRBJ2-3; TRBD2 matches 9 bases. V was clipped by 7 bases and J by 4 bases; unmatched bases: 9. In germline, CDR1 is MNHEY, CDR2 SVGAGI. The CDR3 extends over 15 amino acids. CDR3 residues: CASKKLAGGPDTQYF. In DNA, the CDR3 is TGTGCCAGCAAAAAACTAGCGGGCGGTCCAGATACGCAGTATTTT.

In DNA form, the CDR3 reads TGTGCCAGCAGCGTAGAGCGTCTAGCCAGGATCAATGAGCAGTTCTTC. Translated, it gives CASSVERLARINEQFF. The V and J genes are TRBV9 and TRBJ2-1; D is perhaps TRBD2 (5 bases). Trimming cost V 0 bases and J 6 bases, with 16 bases left between them. Germline-derived CDR1 and CDR2 are SGDLS and YYNGEE. The CDR3 runs 16 residues.

The CDR3 loop is CSVEIQGSEKLFF. CDR3 coding DNA: TGCAGCGTTGAAATACAGGGCAGCGAAAAACTGTTTTTT. V is TRBV29-1 and J is TRBJ1-4; D might be TRBD1 (6 bases). The V end lost 2 bases, the J end lost 8 bases, and 12 bases lay between the germline ends. Germline CDR1 and CDR2: SQVTM and ANQGSEA. The CDR3 contains 13 residues.